This TCR beta chain was recorded in a study of synovial regulatory T cells in juvenile arthritis. Some clones are missing from TCRdb's copy, which holds only in-frame ones; the method was immunoSEQ multiplex PCR. This table lists about 9,600 clones. This CDR3 has 13 amino acids. DNA is not on record. The V gene's germline CDR1 is SGHTA and CDR2 FQGTGA. Sequenced material: Treg cells from blood. Subset: remaining (HLA-DR-negative) circulating blood Treg cells. The genes are TRBV7-3 and TRBJ1-2. The TCR comes from a donor aged 2-30 years with juvenile idiopathic arthritis. The CDR3 spells CASSLGTDYGYTF. The full variable domain, its missing parts supplied by reference TRBV7-3 and TRBJ1-2, is GAGVSQTPSNKVTEKGKYVELRCDPISGHTALYWYRQSLGQGPEFLIYFQGTGAADDSGLPNDRFFAVRPEGSVSTLKIQRTERGDSAVYLCASSLGTDYGYTFGSGTRLTVV.